The rows below give T cell receptor beta chains drawn from one sample of a study of T-cell memory formation after mild COVID-19. TCRdb recomputed calls from the 5' RACE reads with MiXCR, one row per CDR3 protein. The table lists 270,000 or so distinct CDR3 sequences, about a sixth of them singletons. The sample comprised PBMCs or a T cell subset sorted from them (not recorded which). The receptors here all came from a man aged 18 to 29 who had mild COVID-19 (a few samples of this study predate the infection). Cell type and time point are not known. CDR3s include the opening cysteine and the closing phenylalanine or tryptophan. Each record gives: V gene, D gene, clone size, J gene, CDR3 protein, CDR3 DNA. The D gene is left open where the match is weak. Clone size is shown for a subset of rows, as once, few, many or a class of expanded clone.

TRBV7-3	TRBD2	.	TRBJ2-7	CASSQGTSGGLTYEQYF	TGTGCCAGCAGCCAAGGGACTAGCGGGGGATTGACCTACGAGCAGTACTTC
TRBV7-9	.	once	TRBJ2-5	CASSLVAANGYF	TGTGCCAGCAGCTTAGTGGCGGCAAATGGTTACTTC
TRBV7-9	TRBD1	many	TRBJ2-7	CASSPAVRPGGSYEQYF	TGTGCCAGCAGCCCAGCGGTCCGGCCAGGGGGCTCGTACGAGCAGTACTTC
TRBV7-2	.	few	TRBJ2-1	CASSRPPGLIYNEQFF	TGTGCCAGCAGCCGCCCTCCGGGGCTGATTTACAATGAGCAGTTCTTC
TRBV6-5	.	.	TRBJ2-3	CASSYGWGGTDTQYF	TGTGCCAGCAGTTACGGTTGGGGGGGCACAGATACGCAGTATTTT
TRBV5-1	.	.	TRBJ1-1	CASSTRGQGYSNTEAFF	TGCGCCAGCAGCACCAGGGGTCAGGGCTACTCGAACACTGAAGCTTTCTTT
TRBV4-2	.	.	TRBJ2-7	CASSQGGPGYEQYF	TGTGCCAGCAGCCAAGGTGGCCCCGGCTACGAGCAGTACTTC
TRBV11-2	.	few	TRBJ2-1	CASSLEREPYNEQFF	TGTGCCAGCAGCTTAGAAAGGGAACCATACAATGAGCAGTTCTTC
TRBV3-1	.	.	TRBJ1-1	CASSQNRHRRGAEAFF	TGTGCCAGCAGCCAAAACAGGCACCGCCGCGGGGCTGAAGCTTTCTTT
TRBV27	TRBD2	few	TRBJ2-3	CASSLSRAGGSTQYF	TGTGCCAGCAGTTTATCGAGGGCGGGGGGATCTACGCAGTATTTT
TRBV6-5	.	.	TRBJ2-5	CASRSVIQTQYF	TGTGCCAGCAGATCGGTGATACAGACCCAGTACTTC
TRBV19	.	.	TRBJ2-7	CASSIGLPREGNYEQYF	TGTGCCAGTAGTATAGGTCTCCCGAGGGAAGGGAACTACGAGCAGTACTTC
TRBV5-1	TRBD1	many	TRBJ2-1	CASSAGTGVNEQFF	TGCGCCAGCAGCGCCGGGACAGGGGTCAATGAGCAGTTCTTC
TRBV10-3	.	.	TRBJ2-3	CAISPPGDEKDTQYF	TGTGCCATCAGCCCTCCGGGAGACGAGAAAGATACGCAGTATTTT
TRBV5-6	.	few	TRBJ2-3	CASSLSATDTQYF	TGTGCCAGCAGCTTGTCCGCCACAGATACGCAGTATTTT
TRBV7-9	.	few	TRBJ1-1	CASSHPEAFF	TGTGCCAGCAGTCACCCTGAAGCTTTCTTT
TRBV28	.	.	TRBJ2-3	CALKPSLSTDTQYF	TGTGCCCTAAAGCCTAGCCTAAGCACAGATACGCAGTATTTT
TRBV6-2/TRBV6-3	.	many	TRBJ2-1	CASSTGRGNEQFF	TGTGCCAGCAGTACGGGCCGAGGGAATGAGCAGTTCTTC
TRBV29-1	TRBD2	few	TRBJ2-5	CSVVGRGGRETQYF	TGCAGCGTTGTTGGGCGGGGGGGCCGTGAGACCCAGTACTTC
TRBV5-1	.	.	TRBJ1-2	CASSLGGASNGYTF	TGCGCCAGCAGCTTGGGAGGGGCTTCGAATGGCTACACCTTC